A selection of T cell receptor beta chains follows, all from one sample in a study of blood T cell repertoires in COVID-19. Data came from immunoSEQ multiplex PCR; TCRdb stores just in-frame clones and leaves some out. The sample has roughly 110,000 clones, more than 80% seen once. The source material was peripheral blood. These TCRs come from a woman in her forties or fifties with acute or convalescent COVID-19. Each CDR3 is given with its conserved first and last residue. The D gene is left open where the match is weak. Where a row states a size, it is once, few, many or the class of an expanded clone; other rows omit it.

TRBV27	.	TRBD2	TRBJ2-1	TGTGCCAGCAGTCCCCTGTGGGAGGGTAGCTCCTACAATGAGCAGTTCTTC	CASSPLWEGSSYNEQFF
TRBV28	.	TRBD1	TRBJ1-2	TGTGCCAGCAGTTTAACCGGGACAGGGCGGTATGGCTACACCTTC	CASSLTGTGRYGYTF
TRBV5-1	.	TRBD1	TRBJ1-2	TGCGCCAGCAGCTTGGCCCAACAGGGGAGCCATGGCTACACCTTC	CASSLAQQGSHGYTF
TRBV30	.	.	TRBJ2-2	TGTGCCTGGAGTCCTCGGGACTTCTACACCGGGGAGCTGTTTTTT	CAWSPRDFYTGELFF
TRBV12-5	.	.	TRBJ1-1	TGTGCTAGTGGTTCCGGACAGCGGTCAGGTACCGAAGCTTTCTTT	CASGSGQRSGTEAFF
TRBV10-3	.	TRBD2	TRBJ2-7	TGTGCCATCAGTGAATCGCAGCGGGATCCCTACGAGCAGTACTTC	CAISESQRDPYEQYF
TRBV5-6	.	.	TRBJ1-2	TGTGCCAGCAGCTTGGCCTCCGGGGGGAACTATGGCTACACCTTC	CASSLASGGNYGYTF
TRBV5-4	few	.	TRBJ1-3	TGTGCCAGCAGCCTAGACAGATCCTCTGGAAACACCATATATTTT	CASSLDRSSGNTIYF
TRBV30	.	TRBD2	TRBJ2-3	TGTGCCTGGAGTGTACTAGCGGGAGGAGATACGCAGTATTTT	CAWSVLAGGDTQYF
TRBV18	once	.	TRBJ1-2	TGTGCCAGCTCACCGGCGACGGGGGGCTACACCTTC	CASSPATGGYTF
TRBV14	.	TRBD1	TRBJ1-2	TGTGCCAGCAGCGGAAGCACAGGGGTCCATGGCTACACCTTC	CASSGSTGVHGYTF
TRBV30	.	TRBD2	TRBJ2-4	TGTGCCGCGGGGGAGGGTCTTGCCAAAAACATTCAGTACTTC	CAAGEGLAKNIQYF
TRBV7-2	once	TRBD2	TRBJ2-1	TGTGCCAGCAGCTTAGAGTACGGCGGGAGACGCAATGAGCAGTTCTTC	CASSLEYGGRRNEQFF
TRBV28	.	.	TRBJ2-2	TGTGCCAGCAGTTTATGGTCGTTGGCAGGGGGGCCCGGGGAGCTGTTTTTT	CASSLWSLAGGPGELFF
TRBV15	.	TRBD1	TRBJ1-1	TGTGCCACCAGCAGAGATTGGACCGGGACAGGGCTTGCTTTCTTT	CATSRDWTGTGLAFF
TRBV19	.	.	TRBJ1-3	TGTGCCAGTAGTATCCGGAACACCATATATTTT	CASSIRNTIYF
TRBV7-9	.	TRBD1	TRBJ2-5	TGTGCCAGCAGCTGGGGGACAGACGCAAGGACCCAGTACTTC	CASSWGTDARTQYF
TRBV28	.	TRBD2	TRBJ2-7	TGTGCCAGCAGACCGGGACTAGCGACCTTAGAGCAGTACTTC	CASRPGLATLEQYF
TRBV19	.	.	TRBJ1-3	TGTGCCAGTAGTATAGGGGGCTTAAACACCATATATTTT	CASSIGGLNTIYF
TRBV6-5	.	.	TRBJ2-3	TGTGCCAGCAGTTACGTGCAGGGCGGGGGCACAGATACGCAGTATTTT	CASSYVQGGGTDTQYF
TRBV6-5	.	TRBD1	TRBJ1-5	TGTGCCAGCAGAGGGGTCAGGGGGTCCCATCAGCCCCAGCATTTT	CASRGVRGSHQPQHF
TRBV27	.	TRBD1	TRBJ2-2	TGTGCCAGCACCCCGACAGGGTATAGCACCGGGGAGCTGTTTTTT	CASTPTGYSTGELFF
TRBV6-2/TRBV6-3	once	.	TRBJ1-1	TGTGCCAGCAGTACCACAGGGTTAGCGAACACTGAAGCTTTCTTT	CASSTTGLANTEAFF
TRBV6-5	.	.	TRBJ1-1	TGTGCCAGCGGGGTCCAGGGCACTGAAGCTTTCTTT	CASGVQGTEAFF
TRBV20-1	.	TRBD1	TRBJ1-2	TGCAGTGCTAGTCAATCAATCAGGGACAGGAAAAACCCTGGCTACACCTTC	CSASQSIRDRKNPGYTF
TRBV2	.	.	TRBJ1-2	TGTGCCAGCAGTGACAACAGGGCCCATGGCTACACCTTC	CASSDNRAHGYTF
TRBV4-1	.	.	TRBJ1-1	TGCGCCAGCAGCCAAACAGTGAGCACTGAAGCTTTCTTT	CASSQTVSTEAFF
TRBV30	.	.	TRBJ1-5	TGTGCCTGGAGTGTCGGGGGGGCGAACCAGCCCCAGCATTTT	CAWSVGGANQPQHF
TRBV11-2	.	.	TRBJ1-5	TGTGCCAGCAGCTTATCGACAGACGATAGCAATCAGCCCCAGCATTTT	CASSLSTDDSNQPQHF
TRBV6-2/TRBV6-3	.	.	TRBJ1-1	TGTGCCAGCAGTTATGGTGACAGACCGGTCTTCTTT	CASSYGDRPVFF
TRBV5-8	.	.	TRBJ1-2	TGTGCCAGCAGCTCTGCGGGGGGAAGAGGCTACACCTTC	CASSSAGGRGYTF